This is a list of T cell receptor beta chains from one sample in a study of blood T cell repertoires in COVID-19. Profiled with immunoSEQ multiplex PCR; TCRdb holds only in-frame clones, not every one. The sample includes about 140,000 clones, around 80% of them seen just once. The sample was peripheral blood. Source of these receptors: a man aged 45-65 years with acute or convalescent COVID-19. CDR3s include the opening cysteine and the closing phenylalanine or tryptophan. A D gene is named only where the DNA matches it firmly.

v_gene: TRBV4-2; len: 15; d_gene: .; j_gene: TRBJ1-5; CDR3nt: TGTGCCAGCAGCCAAGGGGGGGGGAAAAATCAGCCCCAGCATTTT; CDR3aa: CASSQGGGKNQPQHF
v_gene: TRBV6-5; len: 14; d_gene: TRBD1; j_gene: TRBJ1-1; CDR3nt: TGTGCCAGCAGTTACGGACAGGGGTCCACTGAAGCTTTCTTT; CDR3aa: CASSYGQGSTEAFF
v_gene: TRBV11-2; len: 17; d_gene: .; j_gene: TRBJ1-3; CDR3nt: TGTGCCAGCAGCATGGCGGGACGGCTGAGCTCTGGAAACACCATATATTTT; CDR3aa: CASSMAGRLSSGNTIYF
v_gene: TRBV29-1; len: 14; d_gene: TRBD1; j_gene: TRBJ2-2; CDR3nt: TGCAGCGTTGCCCGGGACAGGGGCACCGGGGAGCTGTTTTTT; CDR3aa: CSVARDRGTGELFF
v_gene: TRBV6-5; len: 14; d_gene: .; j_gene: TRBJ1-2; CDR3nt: TGTGCCAGCAGCCTGGACAGAAATAACTATGGCTACACCTTC; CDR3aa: CASSLDRNNYGYTF
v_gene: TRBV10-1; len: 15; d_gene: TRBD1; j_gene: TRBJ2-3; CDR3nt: TGCGCCAGCAGTGACCCGGGACAGGGGACAGATACGCAGTATTTT; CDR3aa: CASSDPGQGTDTQYF
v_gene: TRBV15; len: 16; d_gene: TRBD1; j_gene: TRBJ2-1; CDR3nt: TGTGCCACCAGCAGTCCTCGGACAGGGAAATACAATGAGCAGTTCTTC; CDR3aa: CATSSPRTGKYNEQFF
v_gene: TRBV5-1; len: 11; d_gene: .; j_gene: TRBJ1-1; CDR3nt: TGCGCCAGCAGCTCGCAGGGTGAAGCTTTCTTT; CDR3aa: CASSSQGEAFF
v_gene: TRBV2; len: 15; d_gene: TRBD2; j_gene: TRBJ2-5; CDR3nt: TGTGCCAGCAGGAAACTAGCGGGGGAACAAGAGACCCAGTACTTC; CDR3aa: CASRKLAGEQETQYF
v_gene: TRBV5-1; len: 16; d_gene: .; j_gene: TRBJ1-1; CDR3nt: TGCGCCAGCAGCTTGCGGGGGGGCCCCTTGAACACTGAAGCTTTCTTT; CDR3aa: CASSLRGGPLNTEAFF
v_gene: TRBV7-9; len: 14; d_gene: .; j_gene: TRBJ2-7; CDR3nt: TGTGCCAGCAGCTTAGTAGGGGTCGCGGCGGAGCAGTACTTC; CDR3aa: CASSLVGVAAEQYF
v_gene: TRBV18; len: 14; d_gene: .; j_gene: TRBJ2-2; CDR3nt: TGTGCCAGCTCAATTAGCGCGAACACCGGGGAGCTGTTTTTT; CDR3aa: CASSISANTGELFF
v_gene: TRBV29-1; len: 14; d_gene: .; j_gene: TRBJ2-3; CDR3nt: TGCAGCGTGGTTTATCAGAGGAGCACAGATACGCAGTATTTT; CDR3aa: CSVVYQRSTDTQYF
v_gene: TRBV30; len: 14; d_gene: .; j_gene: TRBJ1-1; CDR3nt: TGTGCCTGGAGTGTAGGAACGGGGAACACTGAAGCTTTCTTT; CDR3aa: CAWSVGTGNTEAFF
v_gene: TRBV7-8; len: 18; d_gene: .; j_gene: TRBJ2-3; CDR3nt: TGTGCCAGCAGCTTAGAACAGCGGGCCCGTACGAGCTGGGGGACGCAGTATTTT; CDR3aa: CASSLEQRARTSWGTQYF
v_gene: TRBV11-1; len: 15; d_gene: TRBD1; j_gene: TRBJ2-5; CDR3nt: TGTGCCAGCAGCGAACCCAGACAGGGTATGGAGACCCAGTACTTC; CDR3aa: CASSEPRQGMETQYF
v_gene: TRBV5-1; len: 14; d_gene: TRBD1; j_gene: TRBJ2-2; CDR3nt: TGCGCCAGCAGCAGATCCCAGGGGGCCGGGGAGCTGTTTTTT; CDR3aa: CASSRSQGAGELFF
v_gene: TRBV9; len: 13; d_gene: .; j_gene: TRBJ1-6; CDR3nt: TGTGCCAGCAGCGTAGCACTTAATTCACCCCTCCACTTT; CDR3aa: CASSVALNSPLHF
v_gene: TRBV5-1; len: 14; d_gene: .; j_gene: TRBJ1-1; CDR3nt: TGCGCCAGCAGTTCCACAGGAGCGAACACTGAAGCTTTCTTT; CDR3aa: CASSSTGANTEAFF
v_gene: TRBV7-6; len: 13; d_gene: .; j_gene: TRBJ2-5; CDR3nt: TGTGCCAGCAGCATAGTCCTCCAAGAGACCCAGTACTTC; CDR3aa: CASSIVLQETQYF
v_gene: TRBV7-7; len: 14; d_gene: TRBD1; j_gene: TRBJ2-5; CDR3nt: TGTGCCAGCAGCCAAGGGACAGGGGTAGAGACCCAGTACTTC; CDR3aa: CASSQGTGVETQYF
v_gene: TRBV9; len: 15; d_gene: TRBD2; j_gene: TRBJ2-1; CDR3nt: TGTGCCAGCAGCGTAACCCAGGGACTAGTCAATGAGCAGTTCTTC; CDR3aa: CASSVTQGLVNEQFF